Below, 16 T cell receptor beta chains from the same sample are listed, as sequenced in a study of T cell responses to AZD1222 COVID-19 vaccine. Generated by immunoSEQ multiplex PCR, the TCRdb table keeps only in-frame clones and is missing some. The sample consists of just over 150,000 clones, about 88% of them appearing once. Sequences were derived from peripheral blood, sampled after recovery from COVID-19. The receptors stem from an adult who had recovered from COVID-19.

V is TRBV3-1 (or the pseudogene TRBV3-2) and J is TRBJ2-1; D may be TRBD1 (7 bases). This CDR3 has 17 amino acids. Deletions cut 4 bases from V and 0 bases from J, with 16 bases between. Germline CDR1 is LGHDT and CDR2 is YNNKEL (reference sequence). The CDR3, as DNA: TGTGCCAGCAGCCCAGGGGGACTTTCAAGCTCCTACAATGAGCAGTTCTTC. Translation gives CASSPGGLSSSYNEQFF.

This chain connects TRBV29-1 to TRBJ2-3, with 15 bases lining up with TRBD2. Germline assignment: CDR1 SQVTM and CDR2 ANQGSEA. After removal of 5 bases from V and 7 bases from J, the junction contained 7 bases not matched to a gene. CDR3 length: 15 residues. The CDR3 nucleotides read TGCAGCGTTAAAGGACTAGCGGGAGGGCAAAATACGCAGTATTTT. Its protein is CSVKGLAGGQNTQYF.

The chain couples TRBV5-5 to TRBJ2-5; D possibly matches TRBD1 or TRBD2 (5 bases each). The CDR3 is 16 amino acids. Germline V gene sequence: CDR1 SGHKS, CDR2 YYEKEE (reference sequence). Trimming took 3 bases from V and 1 from J, leaving 16 bases between them. This chain's CDR3 is CASSSPFWGSQETQYF. The CDR3, as DNA: TGTGCCAGCAGCTCACCCTTTTGGGGGTCCCAAGAGACCCAGTACTTC.

This chain links TRBV29-1 with TRBJ2-2; TRBD2 matches 8 bases. V gave up 7 bases and J gave up 7 bases; unmatched junction bases: 11. This CDR3 has 14 amino acids. In germline, CDR1 is SQVTM, CDR2 ANQGSEA. CDR3 residues: CSAVGGGQSGELFF. The CDR3 bases are TGCAGCGCCGTGGGCGGGGGGCAAAGCGGGGAGCTGTTTTTT.

This clone was found a few times. V gene TRBV11-2 combines with J gene TRBJ2-1; 8 bases align to TRBD2. V dropped 3 bases and J dropped 14; count of bases not matched to a gene: 6. CDR1 and CDR2 (germline): SGHAT, FQNNGV. The CDR3 is made up of 12 amino acids. CDR3 residues: CASSFLRGGEFF. Here the CDR3 DNA reads TGTGCCAGCAGCTTCCTACGGGGGGGGGAGTTCTTC.

V gene TRBV15 combines with J gene TRBJ1-5; no clear D gene. This CDR3 is 15 amino acids long. With 0 bases removed from V and 5 bases from J, the gap between germline ends came to 11 bases. Per germline, CDR1 LNHNV and CDR2 YYDKDF (reference sequence). Here the CDR3 DNA reads TGTGCCACCAGCAGAGAGGCAACAGTGGATCAGCCCCAGCATTTT. Protein: CATSREATVDQPQHF. Drawing the rest from reference TRBV15 and TRBJ1-5, the complete variable domain is DAMVIQNPRYQVTQFGKPVTLSCSQTLNHNVMYWYQQKSSQAPKLLFHYYDKDFNNEADTPDNFQSRRPNTSFCFLDIRSPGLGDTAMYLCATSREATVDQPQHFGDGTRLSIL.

The chain uses TRBV4-2 and TRBJ1-4; tentatively, D is TRBD1 (5 bases). Germline V CDR1 and CDR2: LGHNA, YNFKEQ. Trimming stripped 0 bases from V and 8 bases from J, with 22 bases between. This CDR3 is built from 18 residues. Here the CDR3 reads CASSQERQGGSEGEKLFF. DNA for the CDR3: TGTGCCAGCAGCCAAGAACGGCAGGGAGGATCGGAAGGCGAAAAACTGTTTTTT.

V and J are TRBV12-3 or TRBV12-4 and TRBJ1-2; D gene uncertain. The CDR3 runs to 13 residues. Between the trimmed V and J ends, which lost 1 base and 5 bases, there was a span of 8 bases. The CDR3: CASSLVDGYGYTF. The CDR3 bases are TGTGCCAGCAGTTTAGTGGACGGATATGGCTACACCTTC.

The rearrangement joins TRBV9 to TRBJ1-1; D is uncertain. Germline V gene lookup returns CDR1 SGDLS and CDR2 YYNGEE. V was trimmed by 0 bases and J by 0 bases, leaving 9 bases between them. This CDR3 region has 15 residues. The chain's CDR3 is CASSVVIGVNTEAFF. The CDR3 coding sequence is TGTGCCAGCAGCGTAGTCATCGGGGTGAACACTGAAGCTTTCTTT.

The chain links TRBV1 to TRBJ2-1; TRBD2, the table's D call, was not compared with the DNA. TRBV1 is a pseudogene segment. There are 13 residues in the CDR3. CDR3 protein: CTSIRQTNNEQFF. DNA for the CDR3: TGCACCAGCATAAGGCAGACTAACAATGAGCAGTTCTTC.

The sample holds one count of this clone. The chain carries TRBV6-5 and TRBJ1-5, with a tentative D call TRBD1 (6 bases). V gave up 6 bases and J gave up 4 bases, with 13 bases separating them. Germline V lookup: CDR1 MNHEY, CDR2 SVGAGI. The CDR3 totals 14 residues. The CDR3, as DNA: TGTGCCAGCAGGGAGGCAGGGGCTAATCAGCCCCAGCATTTT. This translates into CASREAGANQPQHF.

The chain carries TRBV20-1 and TRBJ2-7; TRBD2 is a possible D gene (5 bases). The V gene's germline CDR1 is DFQATT and CDR2 SNEGSKA (reference sequence). The CDR3 has 11 residues. The germline V and J ends were trimmed by 3 bases and 3 bases, with 6 bases remaining between them. CDR3 sequence reads: CSASGVYEQYF. The CDR3 DNA sequence: TGCAGTGCTAGCGGGGTCTACGAGCAGTACTTC.

This clone was picked up a small number of times. This chain uses TRBV19 with TRBJ1-1, with D unclear. The germline V and J ends were trimmed by 5 bases and 3 bases, with 13 bases remaining between them. The CDR3 is 14 residues long. The V gene's germline CDR1 is LNHDA and CDR2 SQIVND (reference sequence). Here the CDR3 reads CASSPTGVDTEAFF. The CDR3 DNA sequence: TGTGCCAGTAGTCCAACCGGGGTAGACACTGAAGCTTTCTTT.

The chain is built from TRBV4-2 and TRBJ2-1, with 8 bases fitting TRBD2. Germline-derived CDR1 and CDR2 are LGHNA and YNFKEQ. There are 17 residues in the CDR3. V was clipped by 0 bases and J by 8 bases; unmatched bases: 12. The CDR3 loop is CASSQDVRPGGDHEQFF. The CDR3 DNA sequence: TGTGCCAGCAGCCAAGATGTCAGGCCGGGAGGGGATCATGAGCAGTTCTTC.

This chain links TRBV5-4 with TRBJ2-1, with TRBD2 matching over 12 bases. The junction had 9 bases not matched to a gene; V was cut back by 4 bases and J by 7 bases. The germline CDR1 and CDR2 sequences are SGHNT and YYREEE (reference sequence). CDR3 size: 16 residues. CDR3: CASSRTSGANGNEQFF. The CDR3 DNA sequence: TGTGCCAGCAGCCGGACTAGCGGGGCGAACGGGAATGAGCAGTTCTTC.

V usage is TRBV3-1 (or the pseudogene TRBV3-2) and J usage is TRBJ2-7, with TRBD2 matching 7 bases. CDR1 LGHDT and CDR2 YNNKEL come from the germline V gene (reference sequence). This CDR3 has 15 residues. V was clipped by 0 bases and J by 3 bases; unmatched bases: 5. The CDR3 is CASSQDASGHYEQYF. As DNA, the CDR3 is TGTGCCAGCAGCCAAGACGCTAGCGGCCACTACGAGCAGTACTTC.